The rows below give T cell receptor beta chains drawn from one sample of a study of post-analysis software for immune sequencing data. MiXCR, applied by TCRdb to the PCR reads, yields one record per CDR3 protein. The sample lists almost 700,000 distinct CDR3 sequences; approximately 59% were seen once. The sequencing sample was made of blood. These receptors were collected from a girl aged 2-10 years with multiple sclerosis. Each CDR3 is given with its conserved first and last residue. The D gene is left open where the match is weak. Only part of the rows carry a size: once, few, many, or a class if the clone is expanded.

j_call: TRBJ1-2; clone_size: few; v_call: TRBV4-2; d_call: .; cdr3_aa: CASSQVQADYGYTF; cdr3_nt: TGTGCCAGCAGCCAAGTTCAGGCTGACTATGGCTACACCTTC
j_call: TRBJ1-2; clone_size: .; v_call: TRBV29-1; d_call: .; cdr3_aa: CSVDHPGYGYTF; cdr3_nt: TGCAGCGTTGATCATCCGGGATATGGCTACACCTTC
j_call: TRBJ2-1; clone_size: few; v_call: TRBV7-3; d_call: .; cdr3_aa: CASSGLANSYNEQFF; cdr3_nt: TGTGCCAGCAGTGGTCTAGCGAATTCCTACAATGAGCAGTTCTTC
j_call: TRBJ1-2; clone_size: .; v_call: TRBV7-2; d_call: .; cdr3_aa: CASSLLYGYTF; cdr3_nt: TGTGCCAGCAGCCTCCTCTATGGCTACACCTTC
j_call: TRBJ2-3; clone_size: once; v_call: TRBV20-1; d_call: .; cdr3_aa: CSATSPRGFLTDTQYF; cdr3_nt: TGCAGTGCTACCTCCCCCCGGGGATTTCTCACAGATACGCAGTATTTT
j_call: TRBJ2-7; clone_size: .; v_call: TRBV3-1; d_call: .; cdr3_aa: CASSHTGTFYEQYF; cdr3_nt: TGCGCCAGCAGCCACACAGGAACGTTCTACGAGCAGTACTTC
j_call: TRBJ2-2; clone_size: .; v_call: TRBV7-8; d_call: .; cdr3_aa: CASSQVASGTGELFF; cdr3_nt: TGTGCCAGCAGCCAAGTAGCAAGTGGCACCGGGGAGCTGTTTTTT
j_call: TRBJ2-1; clone_size: few; v_call: TRBV24-1; d_call: TRBD1; cdr3_aa: CATSDLDRGLYNEQFF; cdr3_nt: TGTGCCACCAGTGATTTGGACAGGGGCCTTTACAATGAGCAGTTCTTC
j_call: TRBJ2-1; clone_size: .; v_call: TRBV20-1; d_call: .; cdr3_aa: CSAPLPGPYNEQFF; cdr3_nt: TGCAGTGCCCCACTCCCGGGACCCTACAATGAGCAGTTCTTC
j_call: TRBJ2-7; clone_size: few; v_call: TRBV6-1; d_call: .; cdr3_aa: CASSEGGNSYEQYF; cdr3_nt: TGTGCCAGCAGTGAAGGCGGCAACTCCTACGAGCAGTACTTC
j_call: TRBJ1-2; clone_size: once; v_call: TRBV12-3/TRBV12-4; d_call: TRBD1; cdr3_aa: CASSSGTEGGKTYGYTF; cdr3_nt: TGTGCCAGCAGTTCCGGGACAGAAGGAGGTAAAACGTATGGCTACACCTTC
j_call: TRBJ2-2; clone_size: .; v_call: TRBV28; d_call: .; cdr3_aa: CASSFVKGQTGELFF; cdr3_nt: TGTGCCAGCAGTTTTGTAAAGGGGCAGACCGGGGAGCTGTTTTTT
j_call: TRBJ1-2; clone_size: .; v_call: TRBV9; d_call: .; cdr3_aa: CASSVVTGAGSYGYTF; cdr3_nt: TGTGCCAGCAGCGTAGTCACCGGGGCTGGGAGCTATGGCTACACCTTC
j_call: TRBJ2-1; clone_size: .; v_call: TRBV3-1; d_call: .; cdr3_aa: CASSQGGTPNEQFF; cdr3_nt: TGTGCCAGCAGCCAAGGCGGGACCCCCAATGAGCAGTTCTTC
j_call: TRBJ2-5; clone_size: .; v_call: TRBV15; d_call: .; cdr3_aa: CATSRPIGETQYF; cdr3_nt: TGTGCCACCAGCAGACCTATCGGGGAGACCCAGTACTTC
j_call: TRBJ1-5; clone_size: .; v_call: TRBV28; d_call: .; cdr3_aa: CASSSGARQPQHF; cdr3_nt: TGTGCCAGCAGTTCAGGGGCCAGGCAGCCCCAGCATTTT
j_call: TRBJ2-3; clone_size: .; v_call: TRBV4-3; d_call: TRBD2; cdr3_aa: CASSLEFTSGGSSTDTQYF; cdr3_nt: TGCGCCAGCAGCTTAGAATTTACTAGCGGGGGAAGTAGCACAGATACGCAGTATTTT
j_call: TRBJ2-5; clone_size: .; v_call: TRBV6-1; d_call: .; cdr3_aa: CASSELGNEQYF; cdr3_nt: TGTGCCAGCAGTGAATTGGGGAATGAGCAGTACTTC
j_call: TRBJ2-7; clone_size: .; v_call: TRBV3-1; d_call: .; cdr3_aa: CASSHGGVYEQYF; cdr3_nt: TGTGCCAGCAGCCATGGGGGTGTATACGAGCAGTACTTC
j_call: TRBJ2-1; clone_size: once; v_call: TRBV5-1; d_call: TRBD2; cdr3_aa: CASSLEGSGNWNEQFF; cdr3_nt: TGCGCCAGCAGCTTGGAGGGTAGCGGGAATTGGAATGAGCAGTTCTTC
j_call: TRBJ2-3; clone_size: .; v_call: TRBV7-2; d_call: TRBD1; cdr3_aa: CASSGQGVPSTDTQYF; cdr3_nt: TGTGCCAGCAGCGGGCAGGGGGTTCCTAGCACAGATACGCAGTATTTT
j_call: TRBJ2-1; clone_size: once; v_call: TRBV4-1; d_call: TRBD1; cdr3_aa: CASSQGSNYRDRKYRLEKDNEQFF; cdr3_nt: TGCGCCAGCAGCCAAGGATCAAACTACCGGGACAGGAAATATCGACTCGAAAAAGACAATGAGCAGTTCTTC
j_call: TRBJ2-7; clone_size: .; v_call: TRBV2; d_call: .; cdr3_aa: CASSESGLNSYEQYF; cdr3_nt: TGTGCCAGCAGTGAGTCAGGACTCAACTCCTACGAGCAGTACTTC
j_call: TRBJ2-1; clone_size: .; v_call: TRBV29-1; d_call: TRBD2; cdr3_aa: CSVEDFESYGRGEQFF; cdr3_nt: TGCAGCGTTGAAGATTTTGAGTCCTACGGGAGGGGTGAGCAGTTCTTC
j_call: TRBJ2-1; clone_size: .; v_call: TRBV21-1; d_call: .; cdr3_aa: CASSKVKDGAAWFSHNEQFF; cdr3_nt: TGTGCCAGCAGCAAAGTGAAGGACGGGGCTGCATGGTTCTCCCACAATGAGCAGTTCTTC
j_call: TRBJ1-1; clone_size: .; v_call: TRBV18; d_call: TRBD1; cdr3_aa: CASSPYGGQVIYTEAFF; cdr3_nt: TGTGCCAGCTCACCTTACGGTGGACAGGTAATTTATACTGAAGCTTTCTTT
j_call: TRBJ2-5; clone_size: .; v_call: TRBV5-1; d_call: TRBD2; cdr3_aa: CASSLTSGANQETQYF; cdr3_nt: TGCGCCAGCAGCTTGACTAGCGGAGCCAACCAAGAGACCCAGTACTTC
j_call: TRBJ2-6; clone_size: .; v_call: TRBV4-2; d_call: .; cdr3_aa: CASSQEVLHSGANVLTF; cdr3_nt: TGTGCCAGCAGCCAAGAGGTGCTGCACTCTGGGGCCAACGTCCTGACTTTC
j_call: TRBJ2-2; clone_size: .; v_call: TRBV27; d_call: .; cdr3_aa: CASSSGTYNTGELFF; cdr3_nt: TGTGCCAGCAGTTCCGGGACTTATAACACCGGGGAGCTGTTTTTT
j_call: TRBJ2-3; clone_size: .; v_call: TRBV7-3; d_call: TRBD2; cdr3_aa: CASSLLPSGGARNTQYF; cdr3_nt: TGTGCCAGCAGCTTACTCCCTAGCGGGGGAGCCAGGAATACGCAGTATTTT
j_call: TRBJ2-7; clone_size: .; v_call: TRBV6-2/TRBV6-3; d_call: .; cdr3_aa: CASTSPAYEQYF; cdr3_nt: TGTGCCAGCACCAGTCCCGCCTACGAGCAGTACTTC
j_call: TRBJ2-1; clone_size: .; v_call: TRBV10-3; d_call: TRBD1; cdr3_aa: CAVGGQGGRNEQFF; cdr3_nt: TGTGCCGTAGGGGGACAGGGCGGTAGGAATGAGCAGTTCTTC
j_call: TRBJ2-7; clone_size: .; v_call: TRBV29-1; d_call: .; cdr3_aa: CSVARDRPLEQYF; cdr3_nt: TGCAGCGTGGCCCGGGACCGACCCCTCGAGCAGTACTTC
j_call: TRBJ2-4; clone_size: .; v_call: TRBV11-2; d_call: .; cdr3_aa: CASSGDSSHLAKNIQYF; cdr3_nt: TGTGCCAGCAGCGGAGACTCCTCCCACCTAGCCAAAAACATTCAGTACTTC
j_call: TRBJ1-4; clone_size: once; v_call: TRBV20-1; d_call: .; cdr3_aa: CSARVGTFNEKLFF; cdr3_nt: TGCAGTGCTAGAGTCGGGACCTTTAATGAAAAACTGTTTTTT
j_call: TRBJ2-1; clone_size: .; v_call: TRBV27; d_call: .; cdr3_aa: CASSYSASSYNEQFF; cdr3_nt: TGTGCCAGCAGTTATAGTGCTAGCAGCTACAATGAGCAGTTCTTC
j_call: TRBJ1-4; clone_size: .; v_call: TRBV6-1; d_call: .; cdr3_aa: CASSDSTTNEKLFF; cdr3_nt: TGTGCCAGCAGTGATTCTACAACTAATGAAAAACTGTTTTTT
j_call: TRBJ1-5; clone_size: few; v_call: TRBV5-5; d_call: .; cdr3_aa: CASSLGVWGAGQPQHF; cdr3_nt: TGTGCCAGCAGCTTGGGGGTTTGGGGGGCAGGTCAGCCCCAGCATTTT
j_call: TRBJ2-1; clone_size: .; v_call: TRBV3-1; d_call: TRBD2; cdr3_aa: CASSQEGLAGGEGNNEQFF; cdr3_nt: TGTGCCAGCAGCCAAGAAGGGCTAGCGGGAGGGGAGGGGAACAATGAGCAGTTCTTC
j_call: TRBJ2-3; clone_size: few; v_call: TRBV29-1; d_call: TRBD2; cdr3_aa: CSVGLAGAGDTQYF; cdr3_nt: TGCAGCGTTGGACTAGCGGGGGCGGGAGATACGCAGTATTTT
j_call: TRBJ1-4; clone_size: .; v_call: TRBV19; d_call: .; cdr3_aa: CASTKGRGTNEKLFF; cdr3_nt: TGTGCCAGTACGAAGGGAAGGGGAACTAATGAAAAACTGTTTTTT
j_call: TRBJ1-2; clone_size: few; v_call: TRBV20-1; d_call: TRBD1; cdr3_aa: CSARIAGQGEGYTF; cdr3_nt: TGCAGTGCTAGAATAGCCGGACAGGGTGAAGGCTACACCTTC